This record looks at one T cell receptor beta chain sequence and its context. Participant ages covered about 18 to 89 years across about two dozen US areas. Assay used: immunoSEQ multiplex PCR; TCRdb lists only in-frame clones, some missing. Of roughly 500,000 clones in the sample, 75% to 90% were seen once. The data were taken from a study of blood T cell repertoires in COVID-19. At the level of the study: Sources were T cells, B-cell-depleted T cells, or PBMCs; the material itself was cDNA or gDNA.

The CDR3 covers 17 residues. Germline assignment: CDR1 MGHRA and CDR2 YSYEKL. Trimming cost V 0 bases and J 2 bases, with 16 bases left between them. V gene TRBV4-1 combines with J gene TRBJ2-5; TRBD1 might be the D (6 bases). The source material was PBMCs or T cells enriched from blood (not recorded which). The clonotype was recovered from a woman in her sixties or seventies who had recovered from COVID-19. The CDR3 protein is CASSQEEAGAFQETQYF. The CDR3 DNA is TGCGCCAGCAGCCAAGAAGAGGCAGGGGCCTTTCAAGAGACCCAGTACTTC.